The 17 T cell receptor beta chains listed next were all sequenced from one sample in a study of T cells in women clearing cervical HPV infection. The protocol was immunoSEQ multiplex PCR, while the TCRdb copy is restricted to in-frame clones and leaves out a portion. This sample contains roughly 30,000 clones. Sequencing was done on a sample of blood buffy coat. These receptor sequences come from a woman between 18 and 70 years old with a cervical HPV16 infection that either progressed to CIN3+ or cleared (not recorded which).

Notes on this clone: The read ends 3 residues before the CDR3 terminus; that terminus is restored from the germline J gene. The chain is built from TRBV12-5 and TRBJ2-7; a weak D match, TRBD1 (6 bases). V was pared by 1 base and J by 4 bases, with 14 bases between. The CDR3 runs to 15 residues. CDR1 LGHNT and CDR2 FRNRAP come from the germline V gene. Partial CDR3 DNA: TGTGCTAGTGGTTTGGCCCGGGACAACACATACGAG. Its translation is CASGLARDNTYE. The entire CDR3 protein is CASGLARDNTYEQYF. Combining the CDR3 with reference TRBV12-5 and TRBJ2-7 gives the whole variable domain DARVTQTPRHKVTEMGQEVTMRCQPILGHNTVFWYRQTMMQGLELLAYFRNRAPLDDSGMPKDRFSAEMPDATLATLKIQPSEPRDSAVYFCASGLARDNTYEQYFGPGTRLTVT.

In regard to this clone: The CDR3 is cut off 3 residues early in the read; its end comes from the germline J gene. J is TRBJ1-6 and V is TRBV5-5; maybe TRBD1 (5 bases). CDR1 is SGHKS and CDR2 is YYEKEE in the germline V gene (reference sequence). The CDR3 has 15 amino acids. V shed 1 base and J shed 10 bases, with 15 bases lying between them. CDR3 in amino acids: CASSLSGTKESPLHF. The sequenced part of the CDR3 DNA is TGTGCCAGCAGCTTGTCGGGGACTAAGGAATCACCC.

Note on this clone: The CDR3 extends 3 residues past the end of the read, so its final part is completed from the germline J gene. The sample has other DNA sequences that encode this CDR3 too. The chain uses TRBV2 and TRBJ1-5, with TRBD1 identical over 7 bases. Germline CDR1 is SNHLY and CDR2 is FYNNEI. Trimming cost V 6 bases and J 4 bases; bases outside gene matches: 6. The CDR3 length is 14 residues. CDR3: CASRPRDRNQPQHF. CDR3 bases read: TGTGCCAGCAGGCCCCGGGACAGAAATCAGCCC.

Comment on this clone: The CDR3 goes on 3 residues after the read ends, and that part is filled in from the germline J gene. The chain is built from TRBV30 and TRBJ2-3, with D possibly being TRBD2 (6 bases). The CDR3 has 14 amino acids. Per the germline V gene, CDR1 is GTSNPN and CDR2 is SVGIG (reference sequence). The CDR3 protein is CAWSSIGGNQPQYF. Incomplete CDR3 DNA: TGTGCCTGGAGCAGTATCGGGGGAAATCAGCCG.

With respect to this clone: Read data end 3 residues before the CDR3 end; the end is taken from the germline J gene. The chain joins TRBV7-9 to TRBJ1-2; TRBD1 is a possible D gene (5 bases). The length of the CDR3 is 14 residues. Per the germline V gene, CDR1 is SEHNR and CDR2 is FQNEAQ (reference sequence). CDR3 amino acids: CASSFGGVAYDYTF. The sequenced CDR3 bases are TGTGCCAGCAGCTTTGGGGGGGTGGCCTACGAC.

Regarding this clone: Read coverage stops 3 residues before the CDR3 terminus; the germline J gene supplies the remainder. The chain is built from TRBV7-9 and TRBJ2-3; D is uncertain. The germline gives CDR1 SEHNR, CDR2 FQNEAQ (reference sequence). The length of the CDR3 is 14 residues. The CDR3 loop is CASSFPPSKETQYF. The sequenced part of the CDR3 DNA is TGTGCCAGCAGCTTCCCCCCCAGTAAAGAGACG.

A remark on this clone: Sequencing ends 3 residues short of the CDR3 end; the germline J gene provides the rest. This CDR3 is also generated by other DNA sequences in the sample. This sequence joins TRBV19 and TRBJ1-3, with D perhaps matching TRBD1 (6 bases). CDR3 length: 12 amino acids. Per germline, CDR1 LNHDA and CDR2 SQIVND (reference sequence). The CDR3 DNA, read in part, is TGTGCCAGTAGTTTCTCGGACAGTCCT. Translated: CASSFSDSP. The complete CDR3 protein is CASSFSDSPIYF.

Points on this clone: The read falls 3 residues short of the CDR3 end, and the missing part is taken from the germline J gene. The chain links TRBV27 to TRBJ1-3; the D is unclear. Germline V lookup: CDR1 MNHEY, CDR2 SMNVEV (reference sequence). This CDR3 region has 14 residues. V was cut by 5 bases and J by 2 bases, with 10 bases left in between. CDR3 region: CASSTRVPGNTIYF. The sequenced part of the CDR3 DNA is TGTGCCAGCAGTACAAGGGTCCCTGGAAACACC.

Comments on this clone: The read falls 3 residues short of the CDR3 end, and the missing part is taken from the germline J gene. The rearrangement joins TRBV7-3 to TRBJ2-1; 11 nucleotides align to TRBD2. The CDR3 covers 15 residues. Germline-derived CDR1 and CDR2 are SGHTA and FQGTGA. The V and J ends lost 5 bases and 7 bases, in that order; junction bases with no gene match: 7. CDR3 sequence reads: CASSKLAGEVNEQFF. CDR3 DNA (partial): TGTGCCAGCAGCAAACTAGCGGGAGAGGTAAATGAG.

The CDR3 here is CASSPTPGIEETYTF. The covered CDR3 bases are TGCGCCAGCAGCCCGACCCCGGGGATTGAAGAGACC. The rearrangement joins TRBV5-1 to TRBJ1-2, with D uncertain. The read terminates 3 residues ahead of where the CDR3 ends, so the germline J gene completes it. This CDR3 comprises 15 residues. Germline V lookup: CDR1 SGHRS, CDR2 YFSETQ.

For this clone: Read coverage stops 3 residues before the CDR3 terminus; the germline J gene supplies the remainder. This rearrangement joins TRBV5-6 to TRBJ2-7; the D gene is possibly TRBD1 (5 bases). Germline CDR1 reads SGHDT; CDR2 reads YYEEEE. The CDR3 sequence is 15 residues long. V was pared by 3 bases and J by 2 bases, with 15 bases between. CDR3 DNA, as far as it was read: TGTGCCAGCAGCTCAAAACCGGACAAAGCCTACGAG. This translates into CASSSKPDKAYE. The entire CDR3 sequence reads CASSSKPDKAYEQYF.

In regard to this clone: The read gets to within 3 residues of the CDR3 end, and the germline J gene fills in the rest. The chain joins TRBV7-9 to TRBJ2-3; 8 bases line up with TRBD1. Germline V gives CDR1 SEHNR, CDR2 FQNEAQ (reference sequence). The CDR3 has 15 amino acids. CDR3 DNA (partial): TGTGCCAGCAGCCCCGGGACAGGCATCCAAGAGACG. Translation: CASSPGTGIQET. The full CDR3 protein is CASSPGTGIQETQYF.

A word on this clone: The sequenced fragment ends 3 residues before the CDR3 boundary, so the rest is inferred from the germline J gene. This chain uses TRBV7-8 with TRBJ2-1, with 7 bases identical to TRBD2. Germline-derived CDR1 and CDR2 are SGHVS and FQNEAQ. V lost 5 bases to trimming and J lost 6 bases; unmatched junction nucleotides: 10. CDR3 size: 15 residues. The covered CDR3 bases are TGTGCCAGCAGCGAGAGACTAGCTGGGGCCAATGAG. Amino acid sequence: CASSERLAGANE. The whole CDR3 protein reads CASSERLAGANEQFF.

Concerning this clone itself: The CDR3 end is not reached by the read, which stops 3 residues before it; the germline J gene fills it in. V gene TRBV6-2 or TRBV6-3 combines with J gene TRBJ2-2; 7 bases match TRBD1. The V and J ends lost 6 bases and 5 bases, in that order; junction bases with no gene match: 9. There are 15 residues in the CDR3. Germline loops: CDR1 MNHEY, CDR2 SVGEGT. This CDR3 reads CASSRPGQNTGELFF. CDR3 DNA (partial): TGTGCCAGCAGCAGACCGGGACAGAATACCGGGGAG.

Concerning this clone itself: One end of the junction fails to match germline, which may point to a read error. Coverage ceases 3 residues before the CDR3 finishes, and the germline J gene fills in the end. V usage is TRBV30 and J usage is TRBJ1-1; 8 bases line up with TRBD1. Germline V gene lookup returns CDR1 GTSNPN and CDR2 SVGIG (reference sequence). This CDR3 is built from 13 residues. The CDR3 sequence is CAWNRAGGTKAFF. CDR3 DNA (partial): TGTGCCTGGAATCGGGCAGGGGGCACTAAA. Full variable domain (remainder filled in from reference TRBV30 and TRBJ1-1): SQTIHQWPATLVQPVGSPLSLECTVEGTSNPNLYWYRQAAGRGLQLLFYSVGIGQISSEVPQNLSASRPQDRQFILSSKKLLLSDSGFYLCAWNRAGGTKAFFGQGTRLTVV.

To note about this clone: The read falls 3 residues short of the CDR3 end, and the missing part is taken from the germline J gene. This rearrangement joins TRBV19 to TRBJ2-4, with 8 nucleotides matching TRBD1. The CDR3 sequence is 14 residues long. The germline gives CDR1 LNHDA, CDR2 SQIVND (reference sequence). The CDR3 DNA, read in part, is TGTGCCAGTAGGGGGGACAGGACGGTGGGTGGT. It specifies CASRGDRTVGG. The whole CDR3 sequence is CASRGDRTVGGQYF.

About this clone itself: The CDR3 is cut off 3 residues early in the read; its end comes from the germline J gene. This rearrangement joins TRBV19 to TRBJ1-2, with D tentatively TRBD1 (6 bases). V lost 6 bases and J lost 4, with 18 bases in between. CDR1 and CDR2 from the germline V gene are LNHDA and SQIVND (reference sequence). The CDR3 length is 15 residues. The CDR3 reads CASSSRQAPIYGYTF. The sequenced part of the CDR3 DNA is TGTGCCAGTAGCTCTAGACAGGCTCCCATCTATGGC.